The rows below give T cell receptor beta chains drawn from one sample of a study of blood T cell repertoires in COVID-19. TCRdb's copy holds only in-frame clones and misses some; the assay was immunoSEQ multiplex PCR. Among 180,000 or so clones, about 86% were seen once, and the ten largest hold roughly 8.2%. What was sequenced was peripheral blood. The receptors here all came from a man in his sixties with acute or convalescent COVID-19. CDR3s include the opening cysteine and the closing phenylalanine or tryptophan. The D gene is left open where the match is weak.

j_gene,d_gene,v_gene,CDR3aa
TRBJ1-5,-,TRBV19,CASSIGGPYSNQPQHF
TRBJ2-7,TRBD1,TRBV5-1,CASSSGQGAVEQYF
TRBJ1-3,-,TRBV4-2,CASSQDRHSGNTIYF
TRBJ2-7,TRBD2,TRBV11-2,CASSPGQLAGGGEQYF
TRBJ2-1,TRBD1,TRBV5-1,CASSWDREMYEQFF
TRBJ1-2,TRBD1,TRBV15,CATSYGTALGYTF
TRBJ2-5,-,TRBV5-1,CASSLEVQGRQETQYF
TRBJ2-2,TRBD1,TRBV9,CASSGSQAGQGVTGELFF
TRBJ1-4,TRBD1,TRBV7-2,CASSFRQGGGEKLFF
TRBJ2-7,TRBD2,TRBV2,CASSPGTMIYEQYF
TRBJ1-2,-,TRBV28,CASSFRGYGYGYTF
TRBJ2-3,TRBD1,TRBV29-1,CSVEGYRQGTDTQYF
TRBJ1-6,TRBD1,TRBV9,CASSVEGGRGYSSPLHF
TRBJ1-3,-,TRBV9,CASSVASSGNTIYF
TRBJ2-5,TRBD2,TRBV4-1,CASSQDSGTSAPQETQYF
TRBJ1-4,-,TRBV2,CASSDGGTNEKLFF
TRBJ2-1,TRBD2,TRBV24-1,CATSDSTSVTYNEQFF
TRBJ1-3,-,TRBV4-1,CASSQNPAGRSGNTIYF
TRBJ1-5,TRBD1,TRBV9,CASSFQGQANQPQHF
TRBJ1-5,TRBD1,TRBV28,CASSRAKQGARNQPQHF
TRBJ1-1,TRBD1,TRBV7-9,CASSFRGTEVEAFF
TRBJ2-1,TRBD2,TRBV30,CAWSPPSPGGQFF
TRBJ1-6,TRBD1,TRBV7-9,CASSLAVTGGNSPLHF
TRBJ2-4,-,TRBV19,CASSISPMVAKNIQYF
TRBJ2-1,TRBD2,TRBV19,CASSRKPGLAGYNEQFF
TRBJ2-5,TRBD2,TRBV5-1,CASSFSGAETQYF
TRBJ2-3,TRBD2,TRBV5-8,CASSLGLAGSSTDTQYF
TRBJ1-2,-,TRBV10-3,CAISESIWTDGYTF